The following is a T cell receptor beta chain sequence with its context. The target of this receptor is not known. Qualities for individual bases were not recorded, and no much larger clone is one base off. The data derive from a study of blood T cell repertoires in COVID-19 (dated by TCRdb to 2018 to 2021). At the level of the whole study: Samples covering the acute and convalescent phases of COVID-19 were provided by collaborators in the United States, Italy and Spain. The samples were drawn from two sources: the first 160 participants of the ongoing ImmuneRACE study, and approximately 1,300 subjects contributed by 6 global collaborators. The prospective study material was composed of cDNA or gDNA derived from T cells, B-cell-depleted T cells, or PBMCs. Nearly every sample came with metadata listing a de-identified subject ID, COVID-19 status, age in years and sex. Where available, HLA class I and class II types were obtained from metadata supplied by the sample provider rather than from assay-based typing. The repertoires were released in a freely available public database meant as a resource for research on the immune response to SARS-CoV-2. Subjects who had been exposed to COVID-19, were actively infected with it, or had recovered from it provided the deeply sampled blood TCRbeta repertoires that made up the dataset.

V loses 7 bases, J loses 4 bases, and the germline ends lie 19 bases apart. The germline V gene yields MDHEN for CDR1 and SYDVKM for CDR2. The CDR3 spans 15 residues, from the cysteine through the phenylalanine. The only DNA kept is the CDR3, 45 bases in frame from the first base. The immunoSEQ Assay, a bias-controlled multiplex PCR, was used to amplify TCRbeta CDR3 regions from genomic DNA. As for the original processing: Within the assay, amplification of reference gene primers was used to estimate how many nucleated cells each sample contained. To quantify the absolute abundance of each unique TCRbeta CDR3 rearrangement, sequence reads were collapsed and filtered. For each sample, productive Simpson clonality was calculated by taking the square root of Simpson's diversity index across productive rearrangements. The table comes from immuneACCESS by way of TCRdb, which keeps in-frame sequences with V and J called. Part of the clones is missing from these tables; in studies checked, under half for an unresolved V gene and the rest for unknown reasons. Clone size and V and J calls were adopted from that table, with D and trimming inferred from the DNA. This sample has around 68,000 clones in its table, and 75% to 90% of those were observed once. In total, the top ten clones hold around 2% of the sample.

The collaborating institutions used their own protocols to collect whole blood in K2EDTA tubes. For TCRbeta analysis, collaborators shipped samples in one of three forms: frozen whole blood, isolated PBMCs, or DNA extracted from either of those sample types. Results the study describes overall, beyond this receptor: Clinical and demographic metadata were provided uncurated, with the amount varying by source and participant.

The receptor was isolated from a human donor in a cohort sampled during active COVID-19. The chain links TRBV28 with TRBJ1-2; possibly the D gene is TRBD1, per 6 matching bases. Sequencing was done on a sample of peripheral blood. The nucleotides are TGTGCCAGCAAACTTGAGGGGAGGGGGAGCTATGGCTACACCTTC. This sequence encodes CASKLEGRGSYGYTF.